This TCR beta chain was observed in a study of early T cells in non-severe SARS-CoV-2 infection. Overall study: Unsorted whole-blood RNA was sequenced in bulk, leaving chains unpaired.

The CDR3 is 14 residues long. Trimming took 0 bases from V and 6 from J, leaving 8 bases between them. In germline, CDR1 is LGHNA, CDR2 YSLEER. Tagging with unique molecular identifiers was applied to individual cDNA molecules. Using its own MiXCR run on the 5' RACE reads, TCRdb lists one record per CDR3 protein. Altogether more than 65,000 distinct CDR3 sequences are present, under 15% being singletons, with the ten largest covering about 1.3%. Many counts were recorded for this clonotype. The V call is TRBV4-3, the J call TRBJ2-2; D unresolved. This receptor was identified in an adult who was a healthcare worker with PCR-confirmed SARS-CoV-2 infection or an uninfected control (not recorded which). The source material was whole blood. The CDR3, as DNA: TGCGCCAGCAGCCAAGATTCGGATCCCGGGGAGCTGTTTTTT. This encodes CASSQDSDPGELFF.